These 26 T cell receptor beta chains were all obtained from the same sample, sequenced in a study of shared clonotypes between healthy human individuals. Here immunoSEQ multiplex PCR was the method, and the copy in TCRdb shows in-frame clones only, minus some. The sample consists of millions of clones, roughly 95% of them appearing once. The specimen was naive CD4+ T cells sorted from blood. Specified subset: CD45RA+ positively selected. The receptors derive from a man aged 18 to 29 in good health.

This clone showed up just once. The rearrangement joins TRBV2 to TRBJ2-4, with 9 bases that match TRBD1. Germline lookup yields CDR1 SNHLY and CDR2 FYNNEI. The CDR3 covers 16 residues. With 6 bases clipped from V and 0 bases from J, the junction kept 6 bases outside the gene matches. Written as DNA, the CDR3 is TGTGCCAGCAGGCCCGGACAGGGGTTAGCCAAAAACATTCAGTACTTC. Its protein product is CASRPGQGLAKNIQYF.

The CDR3 coding sequence is TGTGCCAGCAGCTTAAGACCTCCGGGACTAGCGGCGAGAGAGCAGTACTTC. Translation: CASSLRPPGLAAREQYF. V and J are TRBV7-2 and TRBJ2-7; 11 nucleotides align to TRBD2. The germline CDR1 and CDR2 sequences are SGHTA and FQGNSA. The length of the CDR3 is 17 residues. Trimming cost V 2 bases and J 7 bases; bases outside gene matches: 13.

This clone was observed a single time. The chain couples TRBV2 to TRBJ2-5; 12 nucleotides align to TRBD2. V trimming: 7 bases; J trimming: 5 bases; junction bases outside the gene matches: 14. The CDR3 is 17 amino acids. Germline V CDR1 and CDR2: SNHLY, FYNNEI. For the CDR3, the DNA is TGTGCCAGCATTCTAGCACAACTAGCGGGAGGTCTGGAGACCCAGTACTTC. Its protein is CASILAQLAGGLETQYF.

This clone appeared once. This chain links TRBV30 with TRBJ1-5; 9 bases are a match to TRBD1. Trimming at V came to 4 bases and at J to 6 bases, leaving 7 bases not matched to a gene. Germline CDR1 is GTSNPN and CDR2 is SVGIG (reference sequence). The CDR3 loop spans 14 amino acids. The CDR3 DNA follows: TGTGCCTGGACACCACAGGGGGCTGGTCAGCCCCAGCATTTT. It yields the protein CAWTPQGAGQPQHF.

The table lists this clone with a count of one. V gene TRBV10-3 combines with J gene TRBJ1-1, with 7 bases matching TRBD1. The CDR3 loop spans 15 amino acids. After removal of 2 bases from V and 3 bases from J, the junction contained 6 bases not matched to a gene. Germline CDR1 is ENHRY and CDR2 is SYGVKD. The CDR3 sequence is CAISEREGADTEAFF. The CDR3 region has the DNA TGTGCCATCAGTGAGAGGGAGGGGGCGGACACTGAAGCTTTCTTT.

This chain joins TRBV12-2 and TRBJ2-3; the D call in the table, TRBD2, was not verified against the DNA. TRBV12-2 is shown as a pseudogene. The CDR3 length is 17 residues. The DNA for the CDR3 is TGTGCAAGTCGCTTAGCGCTAGCGGGGGGGAGCACAGATACGCAGTATTTT. Its protein product is CASRLALAGGSTDTQYF.

The gene calls are TRBV11-2 and TRBJ2-4; tentative D call: TRBD2 (5 bases). This CDR3 spans 12 amino acids. V gave up 0 bases and J gave up 15 bases, with 12 bases separating them. Germline loops: CDR1 SGHAT, CDR2 FQNNGV. The CDR3 sequence: CASSLDGITPYF. Here the CDR3 DNA reads TGTGCCAGCAGCTTAGACGGGATTACTCCGTACTTC.

The chain has TRBV5-4 and TRBJ1-1; 7 bases map to TRBD1. This CDR3 is 16 amino acids long. V trimming: 3 bases; J trimming: 1 base; junction bases outside the gene matches: 9. CDR1 and CDR2 (germline): SGHNT, YYREEE (reference sequence). The CDR3 sequence is CASSSPPTGTNTEAFF. The CDR3 DNA is TGTGCCAGCAGCTCCCCGCCGACAGGGACGAACACTGAAGCTTTCTTT.

V gene TRBV6-6 combines with J gene TRBJ2-7, with a possible D match to TRBD2 (6 bases). This CDR3 is built from 12 residues. Per the germline V gene, CDR1 is MNHNY and CDR2 is SVGAGI (reference sequence). V lost 6 bases to trimming and J lost 5 bases, with 11 bases between them. CDR3 in DNA: TGTGCCAGCAGCTCCTGGGGGGACGAGCAGTACTTC. Translated: CASSSWGDEQYF.

The chain has TRBV7-8 and TRBJ2-5; D remains unclear. This CDR3 has 14 amino acids. The V and J ends lost 0 bases and 4 bases respectively, with 9 bases between them. Looked up from germline, CDR1 is SGHVS and CDR2 is FQNEAQ. The CDR3: CASSLARELETQYF. The CDR3 DNA reads TGTGCCAGCAGCTTAGCGCGAGAATTAGAGACCCAGTACTTC.

This rearrangement joins TRBV5-4 to TRBJ1-2, with no clear D. The CDR3 totals 14 residues. The ends were cut back, 4 bases at V and 8 bases at J, with 18 bases in the middle. Germline CDR1 and CDR2: SGHNT and YYREEE (reference sequence). The CDR3 region is CASSLTGQRTGYTF. The CDR3 bases are TGTGCCAGCAGCCTTACCGGGCAAAGAACAGGCTACACCTTC.

Notes on this clone: Other DNA sequences in this sample translate to the same CDR3. The V and J genes are TRBV6-5 and TRBJ2-2, with 11 positions matching TRBD1. This CDR3 contains 16 residues. With 0 bases clipped from V and 4 bases from J, the junction kept 1 base outside the gene matches. Germline values: CDR1 MNHEY, CDR2 SVGAGI. In nucleotides, the CDR3 is TGTGCCAGCAGTTACTCCGGGACAGGGGGCACCGGGGAGCTGTTTTTT. This sequence encodes CASSYSGTGGTGELFF.

About this clone: This sample includes further DNA sequences coding for the same CDR3. The V and J genes are TRBV6-5 and TRBJ1-1; 7 bases line up with TRBD1. Germline CDR1 MNHEY, CDR2 SVGAGI. This CDR3 has 14 amino acids. Germline trimming cut 2 bases from V and 0 bases from J; bases unmatched to any gene: 0. CDR3 sequence reads: CASSYDRVNTEAFF. CDR3 DNA: TGTGCCAGCAGTTACGACAGGGTGAACACTGAAGCTTTCTTT.

The gene calls are TRBV18 and TRBJ2-7; no clear D. Germline-derived CDR1 and CDR2 are KGHSH and LQKENI. The CDR3 contains 12 residues. V was cut by 1 base and J by 5 bases, with 6 bases left in between. The CDR3 is CASSPRPNEQYF. DNA for the CDR3: TGTGCCAGCTCACCACGCCCGAACGAGCAGTACTTC.

The J gene is TRBJ2-3, the V gene TRBV7-9; 7 nucleotides align to TRBD2. CDR3 length: 16 amino acids. The germline CDR1 and CDR2 sequences are SEHNR and FQNEAQ (reference sequence). Unmatched junction bases numbered 7, after V lost 1 base and J lost 3 bases. Here the CDR3 DNA reads TGTGCCAGCAGCTTAGTTGCGGGAGAGAGGACAGATACGCAGTATTTT. Its protein product is CASSLVAGERTDTQYF.

The chain is built from TRBV6-5 and TRBJ1-6; 10 bases are shared with TRBD1. This CDR3 spans 14 amino acids. Per the germline V gene, CDR1 is MNHEY and CDR2 is SVGAGI. V lost 0 bases to trimming and J lost 15 bases; unmatched junction nucleotides: 5. The CDR3 DNA reads as TGTGCCAGCAGTTACTCGACGGGGACAGGGGACCTCCACTTT. Translation gives CASSYSTGTGDLHF.

The chain couples TRBV6-5 to TRBJ2-7; a possible D gene is TRBD1 (6 bases). This CDR3 region has 14 residues. The ends were cut back, 7 bases at V and 4 bases at J, with 17 bases in the middle. CDR1 MNHEY and CDR2 SVGAGI come from the germline V gene. Here the CDR3 reads CASTSRGFAYEQYF. In DNA form, the CDR3 reads TGTGCCAGCACAAGCAGGGGTTTCGCGTACGAGCAGTACTTC.

The chain is built from TRBV7-8 and TRBJ2-2; 7 positions match TRBD2. V was pared by 11 bases and J by 0 bases, with 9 bases of the junction left unmatched. This CDR3 region has 15 residues. Germline V gene data show CDR1 as SGHVS and CDR2 as FQNEAQ. CDR3 sequence (DNA): TGTGCCGTTATTACCAGCGGGACGAACACCGGGGAGCTGTTTTTT. It translates to CAVITSGTNTGELFF. Variable domain in full (rest from reference TRBV7-8 and TRBJ2-2): GAGVSQSPRYKVAKRGQDVALRCDPISGHVSLFWYQQALGQGPEFLTYFQNEAQLDKSGLPSDRFFAERPEGSVSTLKIQRTQQEDSAVYLCAVITSGTNTGELFFGEGSRLTVL.

The V gene is TRBV28, the J gene TRBJ1-1; TRBD1 agrees at 7 bases. Germline assignment: CDR1 MDHEN and CDR2 SYDVKM. This CDR3 is built from 12 residues. The ends lost 8 bases at V and 10 bases at J; junction bases unmatched: 10. CDR3 DNA: TGTGCCAGCGATTTGGGGGCAGGGGGAGCTTTCTTT. Amino acids: CASDLGAGGAFF.

The chain combines TRBV4-1 with TRBJ2-3; D is unclear. V lost 0 bases, J lost 3 bases, and 22 bases lay in between. This CDR3 contains 19 residues. CDR1 and CDR2 from the germline V gene are MGHRA and YSYEKL. The CDR3 here is CASSQDSPRLTSWTDTQYF. CDR3 nucleotide sequence: TGCGCCAGCAGCCAAGACTCCCCCCGGTTAACCTCTTGGACAGATACGCAGTATTTT.

V usage is TRBV6-1 and J usage is TRBJ2-5, with a weak D call TRBD1 (6 bases). CDR1 is MNHNS and CDR2 is SASEGT in the germline V gene. The CDR3 has 17 amino acids. V dropped 3 bases and J dropped 1 base, with 18 bases sitting between them. This CDR3 reads CASSEAGWVGAQETQYF. The CDR3 bases are TGTGCCAGCAGTGAGGCAGGCTGGGTGGGGGCCCAAGAGACCCAGTACTTC.

This clone was counted a single time. Within the sample, other DNA sequences also encode this same CDR3. The V and J genes are TRBV7-2 and TRBJ2-7; D not resolved. Trimming left V 5 bases short and J 0 bases short, with 5 bases between. Germline loops: CDR1 SGHTA, CDR2 FQGNSA. The CDR3 length is 12 residues. The CDR3: CASSASSYEQYF. In nucleotides, the CDR3 is TGTGCCAGCAGCGCAAGCTCCTACGAGCAGTACTTC. Full variable domain (remainder filled in from reference TRBV7-2 and TRBJ2-7): GAGVSQSPSNKVTEKGKDVELRCDPISGHTALYWYRQSLGQGLEFLIYFQGNSAPDKSGLPSDRFSAERTGGSVSTLTIQRTQQEDSAVYLCASSASSYEQYFGPGTRLTVT.

This chain connects TRBV29-1 to TRBJ2-7, with 7 bases lining up with TRBD1. From germline, CDR1 is SQVTM and CDR2 ANQGSEA. The CDR3 totals 12 residues. V was clipped by 6 bases and J by 5 bases; unmatched bases: 7. CDR3 DNA: TGCAGCGTAGCAACGACAGGGAACGAGCAGTACTTC. Protein product: CSVATTGNEQYF.

On this clone: Other DNA sequences from this sample encode an identical CDR3 as well. The V call is TRBV5-4, the J call TRBJ1-6; no clear D gene. The germline V gene encodes CDR1 SGHNT and CDR2 YYREEE (reference sequence). The CDR3 totals 12 residues. Between the trimmed V and J ends, which lost 2 bases and 8 bases, there was a span of 5 bases. CDR3 coding DNA: TGTGCCAGCAGCTTCAGAGATTCACCCCTCCACTTT. Its protein is CASSFRDSPLHF.

The chain has TRBV4-3 and TRBJ1-1; D is possibly TRBD1 (6 bases). This CDR3 spans 15 amino acids. The germline V and J ends were trimmed by 0 bases and 8 bases, with 16 bases remaining between them. Germline V gene sequence: CDR1 LGHNA, CDR2 YSLEER. The CDR3 DNA reads TGCGCCAGCAGCCAAGATGAGGGGGGGTGGATGGAAGCTTTCTTT. Its protein is CASSQDEGGWMEAFF.

V is TRBV19 and J is TRBJ1-1; weak D call: TRBD1 (6 bases). Per the germline V gene, CDR1 is LNHDA and CDR2 is SQIVND (reference sequence). The CDR3 is 16 residues long. Trimming left V 7 bases short and J 2 bases short, with 20 bases between. The CDR3 region has the DNA TGTGCCAGTACCTCCTTGGGGGGGCACGTCAACACTGAAGCTTTCTTT. It specifies CASTSLGGHVNTEAFF. Drawing the rest from reference TRBV19 and TRBJ1-1, the complete variable domain is DGGITQSPKYLFRKEGQNVTLSCEQNLNHDAMYWYRQDPGQGLRLIYYSQIVNDFQKGDIAEGYSVSREKKESFPLTVTSAQKNPTAFYLCASTSLGGHVNTEAFFGQGTRLTVV.